The 10 T cell receptor beta chains reported below all come from one sample, sequenced in a study of blood T cell repertoires in COVID-19. Sequencing used immunoSEQ multiplex PCR; TCRdb keeps in-frame clones, though not all of them. The sample has some 250,000 clones; about 84% are singletons. Sequences were obtained from peripheral blood. The source is an elderly woman with acute or convalescent COVID-19.

This rearrangement joins TRBV30 to TRBJ1-5; TRBD1 matches at 7 bases. The germline V gene encodes CDR1 GTSNPN and CDR2 SVGIG (reference sequence). The CDR3 has 15 residues. The ends lost 3 bases at V and 2 bases at J; junction bases unmatched: 7. Written as DNA, the CDR3 is TGTGCCTGGAGCAGAGGGACAGCGGGCAATCAGCCCCAGCATTTT. Amino acid sequence: CAWSRGTAGNQPQHF.

The sample holds one count of this clone. The chain is built from TRBV27 and TRBJ1-6; 10 bases match TRBD1. In germline, CDR1 is MNHEY, CDR2 SMNVEV (reference sequence). The trim removed 7 bases at V and 11 bases at J, leaving 11 bases unmatched. The CDR3 loop spans 15 amino acids. This CDR3 reads CASTRPGTGDAPLHF. DNA of the CDR3: TGTGCCAGCACCCGGCCCGGGACAGGGGATGCACCCCTCCACTTT.

The rearrangement links TRBV18 to TRBJ2-7, with 12 bases that match TRBD2. The J segment lost 5 bases and the V segment lost 6 bases, leaving 11 bases of the junction unmatched. This CDR3 has 16 residues. Germline V gives CDR1 KGHSH, CDR2 LQKENI. CDR3 sequence reads: CASSRGLAGFRDEQYF. For the CDR3, the DNA is TGTGCCAGCTCCCGCGGACTAGCGGGATTTCGGGACGAGCAGTACTTC.

The chain recombines TRBV7-9 with TRBJ2-5; a possible D gene is TRBD1 (6 bases). Germline CDR1 reads SEHNR; CDR2 reads FQNEAQ (reference sequence). CDR3 size: 15 residues. With 6 bases removed from V and 1 base from J, the gap between germline ends came to 15 bases. CDR3 bases: TGTGCCAGCAGTCACCGGACAGCTCCCCAAGAGACCCAGTACTTC. Its protein is CASSHRTAPQETQYF.

The V and J genes are TRBV6-5 and TRBJ1-6; no definite D call. The CDR3 consists of 15 residues. V lost 6 bases, J lost 8 bases, and 17 bases lay in between. Per the germline V gene, CDR1 is MNHEY and CDR2 is SVGAGI. This CDR3 is CASSQLGRFHSPLHF. The CDR3 nucleotides are TGTGCCAGCAGCCAGCTGGGCAGGTTCCATTCACCCCTCCACTTT.

The V call is TRBV11-2, the J call TRBJ1-2; the D gene is possibly TRBD1 (5 bases). This CDR3 contains 13 residues. CDR1 is SGHAT, CDR2 FQNNGV, per germline. The ends were cut back, 0 bases at V and 8 bases at J, with 10 bases in the middle. CDR3 sequence: CASSLDRVGGYTF. The CDR3 DNA reads TGTGCCAGCAGCTTAGACAGGGTCGGGGGCTACACCTTC.

The chain recombines TRBV20-1 with TRBJ1-2, with 8 positions matching TRBD1. CDR1 is DFQATT and CDR2 is SNEGSKA in the germline V gene (reference sequence). The CDR3 runs 16 residues. V shed 3 bases, J shed 4 bases, and the junction held 13 bases outside the gene matches. In DNA form, the CDR3 reads TGCAGTGCTAGTATGATGAACAGGGGGGCAGCCTATGGCTACACCTTC. It codes for CSASMMNRGAAYGYTF.

This rearrangement joins TRBV5-1 to TRBJ2-2; D ambiguous. This CDR3 is 14 amino acids long. V was shortened by 0 bases and J by 7 bases, with 10 bases between the two germline ends. Germline assignment: CDR1 SGHRS and CDR2 YFSETQ. The CDR3 region is CASSLGSFGGELFF. For the CDR3, the DNA is TGCGCCAGCAGCTTGGGATCCTTCGGCGGGGAGCTGTTTTTT.

The chain joins TRBV19 to TRBJ1-2, with 10 nucleotides matching TRBD1. The V segment lost 5 bases and the J segment 5 bases; nucleotides outside the gene matches: 2. The CDR3 has 13 residues. CDR1 is LNHDA, CDR2 SQIVND, per germline (reference sequence). CDR3 amino acids: CASSRDRGYGYTF. CDR3 in DNA: TGTGCCAGTAGTCGGGACAGGGGTTATGGCTACACCTTC.

The rearrangement joins TRBV6-5 to TRBJ1-2, with TRBD1 matching over 8 bases. With 5 bases clipped from V and 8 bases from J, the junction kept 10 bases outside the gene matches. This CDR3 has 14 amino acids. The germline gives CDR1 MNHEY, CDR2 SVGAGI. For the CDR3, the DNA is TGTGCCAGCAGTCCTGACCAGGGGGCGCGAGGCTACACCTTC. Amino acid sequence: CASSPDQGARGYTF.